Sequencing of this TCR beta chain was carried out in a study of blood T cell repertoires in COVID-19. Study-wide context: Material from acute and convalescent COVID-19 was sourced from the United States, Italy and Spain.

Germline CDR1 and CDR2: SEHNR and FQNEAQ (reference sequence). CDR3 size: 16 residues. J was trimmed by 0 bases and V by 2 bases; bases with no gene match: 5. Sequencing used immunoSEQ multiplex PCR; TCRdb keeps in-frame clones, though not all of them. Among some 180,000 clones listed, almost 85% were seen once. One Seattle source followed patients from active infection through their disease course. The specimen was peripheral blood. This chain links TRBV7-9 with TRBJ2-7, with 9 bases fitting TRBD2. This receptor was taken from a woman older than 75 with COVID-19, enrolled during active disease. The CDR3 DNA follows: TGTGCCAGCAGCTTATACCTAGCGGGAATCTCCTACGAGCAGTACTTC. Protein product: CASSLYLAGISYEQYF.